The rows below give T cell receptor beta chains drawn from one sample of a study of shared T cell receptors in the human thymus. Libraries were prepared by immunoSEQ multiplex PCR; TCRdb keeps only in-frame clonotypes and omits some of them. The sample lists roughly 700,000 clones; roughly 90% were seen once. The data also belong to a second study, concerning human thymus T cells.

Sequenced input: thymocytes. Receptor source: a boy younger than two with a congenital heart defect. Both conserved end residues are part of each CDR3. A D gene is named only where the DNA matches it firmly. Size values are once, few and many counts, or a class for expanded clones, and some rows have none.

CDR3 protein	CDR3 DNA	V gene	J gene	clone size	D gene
CASSAGVEETQYF	TGTGCCAGCAGCGCAGGGGTTGAGGAGACCCAGTACTTC	TRBV7-3	TRBJ2-5	.	.
CSVGGDNEQFF	TGCAGCGTTGGGGGGGATAATGAGCAGTTCTTC	TRBV29-1	TRBJ2-1	.	.
CASSGRDEQYF	TGTGCCAGCAGTGGCAGGGACGAGCAGTACTTC	TRBV6-1	TRBJ2-7	.	.
CSVRKGGPGQGPYEQYF	TGCAGCGTACGCAAGGGGGGGCCGGGACAGGGACCCTACGAGCAGTACTTC	TRBV29-1	TRBJ2-7	.	TRBD1
CASSRGQGDTEAFF	TGTGCCAGCAGCCGCGGACAGGGGGACACTGAAGCTTTCTTT	TRBV4-2	TRBJ1-1	.	TRBD1
CASIIEDEAFF	TGTGCCAGCATCATAGAGGATGAAGCTTTCTTT	TRBV6-5	TRBJ1-1	.	.
CASSLRAGESHEQYF	TGTGCCAGCAGCTTGAGAGCGGGAGAGTCCCACGAGCAGTACTTC	TRBV5-6	TRBJ2-7	.	TRBD2
CSVENEQGLYNEQFF	TGCAGCGTTGAAAACGAACAGGGGCTTTACAATGAGCAGTTCTTC	TRBV29-1	TRBJ2-1	.	TRBD1
CASSQEQGVGEAFF	TGCGCCAGCAGCCAAGAACAGGGGGTGGGTGAAGCTTTCTTT	TRBV4-3	TRBJ1-1	few	TRBD1
CASSLVLAESSYNEQFF	TGTGCCAGCAGCTTAGTTTTAGCGGAAAGCTCCTACAATGAGCAGTTCTTC	TRBV11-3	TRBJ2-1	.	.
CSVEGGYGYTF	TGCAGCGTTGAGGGGGGGTATGGCTACACCTTC	TRBV29-1	TRBJ1-2	.	.
CASAPSGLQQYF	TGTGCCAGCGCACCTTCGGGACTCCAGCAGTACTTC	TRBV27	TRBJ2-7	once	.
CATILAAPNEQFF	TGTGCCACCATACTAGCGGCACCCAATGAGCAGTTCTTC	TRBV6-1	TRBJ2-1	.	TRBD2
CAWSVGQLMTEAFF	TGTGCCTGGAGCGTGGGACAGTTAATGACTGAAGCTTTCTTT	TRBV30	TRBJ1-1	.	TRBD1
CASSYFPGTGELFF	TGTGCCAGCAGTTACTTCCCAGGGACCGGGGAGCTGTTTTTT	TRBV6-5	TRBJ2-2	.	.
CASSPDRTGTRGNYGYTF	TGTGCCAGCAGCCCCGACCGGACAGGGACAAGGGGAAACTATGGCTACACCTTC	TRBV9	TRBJ1-2	once	TRBD1
CASSEAGLRYEQYF	TGTGCCAGCAGTGAAGCGGGACTACGGTACGAGCAGTACTTC	TRBV6-1	TRBJ2-7	.	TRBD2
CASSLKGGPGNTIYF	TGCGCCAGCAGCTTGAAAGGAGGACCCGGAAACACCATATATTTT	TRBV5-1	TRBJ1-3	.	.
CASSDGGDTALDNYGYTF	TGTGCCAGCAGTGATGGTGGGGACACCGCTCTTGATAACTATGGCTACACCTTC	TRBV6-1	TRBJ1-2	.	.
CATHKKDEQYF	TGCGCCACCCACAAGAAAGACGAGCAGTACTTC	TRBV5-1	TRBJ2-7	.	.
CASSLEGGGARSYEQYF	TGTGCCAGCAGCTTGGAGGGAGGGGGGGCTCGGTCCTACGAGCAGTACTTC	TRBV5-4	TRBJ2-7	.	.
CASSFFSGTYEQYF	TGTGCCAGCAGCTTTTTTAGCGGGACCTACGAGCAGTACTTC	TRBV5-4	TRBJ2-7	.	TRBD2